The 8 T cell receptor beta chains below all came from one sample that was sequenced in a study of metastatic and nonmetastatic thyroid tumors. TCRdb re-analyzed the PCR reads through MiXCR. The sample lists roughly 19,000 clones; over 20% were seen once. Thyroid surgery was preceded by no treatment in any patient. Material: tumor tissue. Source of these receptors: a male donor with papillary thyroid cancer or a benign thyroid nodule (not recorded which). Some clones in this sample may be carry-over from other donors' samples.

Remarks on this clone: The junction departs from the called germline gene at one end, perhaps through a read error. The J gene is TRBJ2-1, the V gene TRBV11-2; D might be TRBD2 (5 bases). Germline V gives CDR1 SGHAT, CDR2 FQNNGV. The CDR3 sequence is 16 residues long. CDR3 residues: CASSPPNAGGVSELFF. The CDR3 DNA follows: TGTGCCAGCAGCCCACCCAATGCTGGAGGCGTTAGTGAGCTGTTCTTC.

The chain couples TRBV5-1 to TRBJ1-2; 9 bases fit TRBD1. The CDR3 loop spans 15 amino acids. V was clipped by 3 bases and J by 5 bases; unmatched bases: 8. Germline loops: CDR1 SGHRS, CDR2 YFSETQ. CDR3 in amino acids: CASSSGQGSWYGYTF. Here the CDR3 DNA reads TGCGCCAGCAGCTCGGGACAGGGTTCATGGTATGGCTACACCTTC.

This clone was observed at least ten times. V and J are TRBV4-3 and TRBJ2-3; a possible D gene is TRBD1 (6 bases). Germline V gene sequence: CDR1 LGHNA, CDR2 YSLEER. V shed 0 bases and J shed 4 bases, with 14 bases lying between them. The CDR3 runs to 16 residues. CDR3 sequence: CASSQDPQGIADTQYF. CDR3 DNA: TGCGCCAGCAGCCAAGACCCACAGGGTATCGCAGATACGCAGTATTTT.

This chain uses TRBV12-5 with TRBJ1-3; D remains ambiguous. Germline assignment: CDR1 LGHNT and CDR2 FRNRAP. The CDR3 is 11 residues long. V was clipped by 6 bases and J by 4 bases, with 4 bases between them. The CDR3 protein is CASGLGNTIYF. The CDR3 DNA reads TGTGCTAGTGGGCTAGGAAACACCATATATTTT.

This clone was observed at least ten times. V gene TRBV19 combines with J gene TRBJ1-4; TRBD1 matches at 8 bases. J lost 7 bases, V lost 4 bases, and 2 bases had no gene match. Germline V lookup: CDR1 LNHDA, CDR2 SQIVND (reference sequence). The CDR3 is 13 amino acids. CDR3 DNA sequence: TGTGCCAGTAGTACCGACAGGGGTGAAAAACTGTTTTTT. It codes for CASSTDRGEKLFF.

Regarding this clone: Sequence at one end of the junction differs from germline and may be a read error. This chain joins TRBV6-1 and TRBJ1-1; no definite D call. CDR1 and CDR2 (germline): MNHNS, SASEGT. The CDR3 sequence is 13 residues long. The CDR3 loop is CACSGDMRTAAFF. CDR3 in DNA: TGTGCCTGCAGCGGAGACATGCGCACTGCAGCTTTCTTT.

This clone was seen at least ten times. V gene TRBV19 combines with J gene TRBJ1-1; D unclear. V lost 6 bases to trimming and J lost 0 bases, with 8 bases between them. The CDR3 loop spans 13 amino acids. The germline CDR1 and CDR2 sequences are LNHDA and SQIVND (reference sequence). CDR3 sequence reads: CASSYKVNTEAFF. Here the CDR3 DNA reads TGTGCCAGTAGCTACAAGGTGAACACTGAAGCTTTCTTT.

This clone was counted at least ten times. This chain links TRBV10-3 with TRBJ2-7; D not certain. The V end lost 8 bases, the J end lost 0 bases, and 11 bases lay between the germline ends. Germline assignment: CDR1 ENHRY and CDR2 SYGVKD. The CDR3 loop spans 13 amino acids. CDR3 sequence reads: CAIGKSDSYEQYF. The CDR3 region has the DNA TGTGCCATCGGGAAAAGTGACTCCTACGAGCAGTACTTC.